Listed here are 5 T cell receptor beta chains from one sample, sequenced in a study of graft-versus-host responses after intestinal transplantation. Their antigens remain unidentified. TCRdb's copy holds only in-frame clones and misses some; the assay was immunoSEQ multiplex PCR. The data contain around 100,000 clones, around 94% of them singletons. Sequenced here: unstimulated CD4+ T cells sorted from spleen or lymph node cells, sampled before transplant. The receptors derive from a human donor who was the organ donor for an intestinal transplant.

The chain couples TRBV7-6 to TRBJ2-7, with 8 positions matching TRBD2. J was trimmed by 6 bases and V by 3 bases; bases with no gene match: 10. Germline-derived CDR1 and CDR2 are SGHVS and FNYEAQ. This CDR3 region has 15 residues. CDR3 in DNA: TGTGCCAGCAGCTTGGGGCTAGCGGGTTCCGTCGAGCAGTACTTC. Its protein is CASSLGLAGSVEQYF.

In its sample, this clone was seen once. The V call is TRBV18, the J call TRBJ2-2, with 11 bases matching TRBD2. This CDR3 is 16 amino acids long. V shed 5 bases, J shed 5 bases, and the junction held 7 bases outside the gene matches. Looked up from germline, CDR1 is KGHSH and CDR2 is LQKENI. CDR3 amino acids: CASSSLAGGSTGELFF. The CDR3 region has the DNA TGTGCCAGCTCATCTCTAGCGGGGGGATCAACCGGGGAGCTGTTTTTT. The whole variable domain, filled in from reference TRBV18 and TRBJ2-2, reads NAGVMQNPRHLVRRRGQEARLRCSPMKGHSHVYWYRQLPEEGLKFMVYLQKENIIDESGMPKERFSAEFPKEGPSILRIQQVVRGDSAAYFCASSSLAGGSTGELFFGEGSRLTVL.

V and J are TRBV6-1 and TRBJ1-1; possible D gene TRBD1, 6 bases. V was clipped by 5 bases and J by 0 bases, with 10 bases between them. CDR1 and CDR2 from the germline V gene are MNHNS and SASEGT. This CDR3 is built from 14 residues. CDR3 protein: CASSRDTMNTEAFF. As DNA, the CDR3 is TGTGCCAGCAGTAGGGACACCATGAACACTGAAGCTTTCTTT.

This rearrangement joins TRBV11-1 to TRBJ1-2; TRBD1 aligns across 7 bases. Unmatched junction bases numbered 3, after V lost 0 bases and J lost 2 bases. In germline, CDR1 is SGHAT, CDR2 FQDESV (reference sequence). The CDR3 sequence is 15 residues long. The CDR3 nucleotides read TGTGCCAGCAGCTTAGCACCAGGGGGAAACTATGGCTACACCTTC. This gives the protein CASSLAPGGNYGYTF.

V usage is TRBV4-2 and J usage is TRBJ2-2, with 10 positions matching TRBD2. V shed 0 bases, J shed 7 bases, and the junction held 5 bases outside the gene matches. CDR3 length equals 16 residues. Germline V gene sequence: CDR1 LGHNA, CDR2 YNFKEQ. The CDR3 sequence is CASSQESGRANGELFF. The CDR3 coding sequence is TGTGCCAGCAGCCAAGAAAGCGGGAGGGCAAACGGGGAGCTGTTTTTT.